This T cell receptor (beta chain) was identified in a study of cytomegalovirus exposure and HLA in healthy donors. Study at large: Among roughly 180 million T cells, an earlier analysis found 90 million to 130 million unique TCR beta sequences.

Study-wide points: An Asian-associated ancestry cluster reportedly showed fewer N-insertions than the roughly 670-donor mean in a later analysis.

Vbeta (60) and Jbeta (13) primers were used in the PCR. TCRdb's table, derived via immunoSEQ multiplex PCR, lists solely in-frame clones and lacks some. This repertoire shows more than 150,000 clones, 82% found once; its top ten account for about 1.6%. A remark on this clone: Antigen specificity is unknown.

The source material was PBMCs. This clonotype was obtained from a man aged 35 to 55 in good health and CMV-seronegative.

This CDR3 reads CASSSGLAGNNEQFF. CDR3 in DNA: TGTGCCAGCAGCTCCGGACTAGCGGGAAACAATGAGCAGTTCTTC. This rearrangement joins TRBV7-9 to TRBJ2-1; 12 bases align to TRBD2. This CDR3 contains 15 residues. V was clipped by 4 bases and J by 5 bases; unmatched bases: 3. Germline V gives CDR1 SEHNR, CDR2 FQNEAQ (reference sequence).